This T cell receptor (beta chain) emerged from a study of regulatory T cells in long-lasting Graves disease. The time point was: newly diagnosed GD, antithyroid drugs for less than 3 months. Making the TCR library involved RNA that had been extracted from PBMCs. Enrollment of patients was through an endocrinology department in Xi'an, China. Staff took 7.5 to 9.5 milliliters of peripheral blood and put it into EDTA tubes. Study-wide results and caveats: With persistent disease, TRBV28, TRBJ1-2 and TRBJ2-5 were the favored segments.

The J segment lost 7 bases and the V segment lost 1 base, leaving 7 bases of the junction unmatched. Germline V gene sequence: CDR1 SGHVS, CDR2 FNYEAQ. This CDR3 spans 14 amino acids. A note on this clonotype: The antigen is unknown.

Construction of the TCR beta libraries employed iRepertoire HTBI primers in conjunction with Arm-PCR of CDR3 regions. TCRdb used MiXCR to reprocess the multiplex PCR reads, holding one entry per CDR3 protein. Seen here are around 400,000 distinct CDR3 sequences, around 16% observed once, and the top ten hold 22%. The material sequenced was peripheral blood mononuclear cells (PBMCs), taken at new diagnosis, from a patient treated with antithyroid drugs. The rearrangement joins TRBV7-6 to TRBJ2-7; 7 bases line up with TRBD1. The TCR sequence derives from a female donor with Graves disease. CDR3 in DNA: TGTGCCAGCAGCTTAGGCAGGGGGACCTGGGAGCAGTACTTC. This sequence encodes CASSLGRGTWEQYF. Complete variable domain (other parts from reference TRBV7-6 and TRBJ2-7): GAGVSQSPRYKVTKRGQDVALRCDPISGHVSLYWYRQALGQGPEFLTYFNYEAQQDKSGLPNDRFSAERPEGSISTLTIQRTEQRDSAMYRCASSLGRGTWEQYFGPGTRLTVT.